This T cell receptor (beta chain) stems from a study of vaccination and CD4 T cells after COVID-19. About the study: Blood was drawn a median roughly 66 days post second dose, range 14 to 241.

As to treatment: roughly 11-day PBMC culture with coronavirus spike peptide pools or control peptides (ViraFEST assay). The table lists this clonotype with a count of one. Its antigen is still unknown. Sequenced with the Oncomine TCR Beta short-read assay was DNA taken from cultured CD4+ T cells. TCRdb ran MiXCR on the PCR reads and lists one entry per CDR3 protein. The top ten hold about an eighth of the sample, which has 15,000 or so distinct CDR3 sequences, roughly 54% seen once. Sequencing was performed on CD4+ T cells from blood, cultured in vitro. The source is a human donor who had recovered from COVID-19.

The CDR3 reads CASSEAASGNRLKQFF. CDR3 nucleotide sequence: TGTGCCAGCAGTGAAGCGGCTAGCGGTAATAGGTTGAAGCAGTTCTTC. V and J are TRBV6-1 and TRBJ2-1; 7 nucleotides agree with TRBD2. The V segment lost 0 bases and the J segment 11 bases; nucleotides outside the gene matches: 13. The CDR3 covers 16 residues. Germline V lookup: CDR1 MNHNS, CDR2 SASEGT.